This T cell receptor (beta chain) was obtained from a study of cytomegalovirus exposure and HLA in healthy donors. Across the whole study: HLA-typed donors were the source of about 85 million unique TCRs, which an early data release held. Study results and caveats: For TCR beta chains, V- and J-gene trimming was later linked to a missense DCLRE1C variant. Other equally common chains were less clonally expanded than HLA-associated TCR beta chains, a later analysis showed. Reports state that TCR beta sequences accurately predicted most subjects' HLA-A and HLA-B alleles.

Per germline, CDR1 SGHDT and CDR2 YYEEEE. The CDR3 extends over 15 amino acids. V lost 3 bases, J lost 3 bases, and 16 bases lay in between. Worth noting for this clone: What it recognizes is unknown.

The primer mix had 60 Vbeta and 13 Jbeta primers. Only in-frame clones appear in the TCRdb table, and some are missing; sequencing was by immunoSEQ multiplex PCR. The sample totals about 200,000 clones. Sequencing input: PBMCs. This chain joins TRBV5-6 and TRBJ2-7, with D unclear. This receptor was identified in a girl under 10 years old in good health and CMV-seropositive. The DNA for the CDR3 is TGTGCCAGCAGCTACTACGTCCCGCGCGGCTACGAGCAGTACTTC. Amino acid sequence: CASSYYVPRGYEQYF.